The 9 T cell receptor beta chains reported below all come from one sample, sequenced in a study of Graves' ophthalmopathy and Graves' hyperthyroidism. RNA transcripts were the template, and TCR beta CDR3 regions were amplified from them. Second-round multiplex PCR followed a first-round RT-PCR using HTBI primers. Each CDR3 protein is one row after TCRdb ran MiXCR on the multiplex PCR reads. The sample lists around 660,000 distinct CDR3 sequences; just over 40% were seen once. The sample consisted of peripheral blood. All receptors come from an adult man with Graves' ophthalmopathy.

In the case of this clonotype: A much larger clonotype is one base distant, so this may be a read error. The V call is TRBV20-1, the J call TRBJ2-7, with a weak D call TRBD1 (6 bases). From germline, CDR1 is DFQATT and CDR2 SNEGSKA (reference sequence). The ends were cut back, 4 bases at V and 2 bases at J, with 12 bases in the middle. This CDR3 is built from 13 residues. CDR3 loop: CSATGTTTYEQYV. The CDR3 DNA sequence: TGCAGTGCTACAGGGACAACGACCTACGAGCAGTACGTC.

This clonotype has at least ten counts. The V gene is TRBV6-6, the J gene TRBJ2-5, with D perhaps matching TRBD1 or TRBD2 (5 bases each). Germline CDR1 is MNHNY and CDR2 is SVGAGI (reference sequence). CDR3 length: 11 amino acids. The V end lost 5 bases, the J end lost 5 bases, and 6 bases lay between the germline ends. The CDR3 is CASSGTETQYF. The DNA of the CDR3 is TGTGCCAGCAGTGGGACGGAGACCCAGTACTTC.

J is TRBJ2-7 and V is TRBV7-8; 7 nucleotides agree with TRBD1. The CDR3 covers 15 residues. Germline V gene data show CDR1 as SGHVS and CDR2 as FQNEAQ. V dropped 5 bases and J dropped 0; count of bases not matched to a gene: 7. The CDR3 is CASSVGDSSSYEQYF. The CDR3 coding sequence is TGTGCCAGCAGCGTAGGGGACAGCAGCTCCTACGAGCAGTACTTC.

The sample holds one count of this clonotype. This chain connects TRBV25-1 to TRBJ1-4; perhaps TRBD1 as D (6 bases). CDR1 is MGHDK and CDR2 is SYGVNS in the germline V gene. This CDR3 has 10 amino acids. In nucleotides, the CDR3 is TGTGCTAGAGGGGGGGAAAAACTGTTTTTT. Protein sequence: CARGGEKLFF.

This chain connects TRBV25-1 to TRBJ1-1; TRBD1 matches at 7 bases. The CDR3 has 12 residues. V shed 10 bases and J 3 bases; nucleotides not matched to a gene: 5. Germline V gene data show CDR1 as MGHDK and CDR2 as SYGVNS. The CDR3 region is CANRGSDTEAFF. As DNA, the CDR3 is TGTGCCAACAGGGGATCGGACACTGAAGCTTTCTTT. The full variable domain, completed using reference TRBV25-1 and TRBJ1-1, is EADIYQTPRYLVIGTGKKITLECSQTMGHDKMYWYQQDPGMELHLIHYSYGVNSTEKGDLSSESTVSRIRTEHFPLTLESARPSHTSQYLCANRGSDTEAFFGQGTRLTVV.

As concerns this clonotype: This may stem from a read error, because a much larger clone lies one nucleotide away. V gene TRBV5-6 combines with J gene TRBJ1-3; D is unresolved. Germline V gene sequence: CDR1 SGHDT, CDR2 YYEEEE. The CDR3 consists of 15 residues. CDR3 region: CAGSLLLTSGNTIYF. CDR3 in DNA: TGTGCCGGCAGCTTGCTACTAACCTCTGGAAACACCATATATTTT.

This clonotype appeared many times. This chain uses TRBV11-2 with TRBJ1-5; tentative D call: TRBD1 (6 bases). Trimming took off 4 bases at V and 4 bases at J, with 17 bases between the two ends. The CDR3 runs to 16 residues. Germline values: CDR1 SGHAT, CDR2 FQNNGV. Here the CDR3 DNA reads TGTGCCAGCAGCTCCCGGGGGCAGGGAAGTAATCAGCCCCAGCATTTT. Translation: CASSSRGQGSNQPQHF.

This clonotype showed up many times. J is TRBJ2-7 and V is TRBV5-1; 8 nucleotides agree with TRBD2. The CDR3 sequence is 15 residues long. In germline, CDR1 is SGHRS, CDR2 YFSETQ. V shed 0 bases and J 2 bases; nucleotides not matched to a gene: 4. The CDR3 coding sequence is TGCGCCAGCAGCTTGGGGGCGGGAGGACCCTACGAGCAGTACTTC. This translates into CASSLGAGGPYEQYF.

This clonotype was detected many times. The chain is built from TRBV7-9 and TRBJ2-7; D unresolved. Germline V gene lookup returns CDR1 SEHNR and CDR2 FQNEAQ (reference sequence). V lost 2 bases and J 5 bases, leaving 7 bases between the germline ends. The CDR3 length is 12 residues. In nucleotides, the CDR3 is TGTGCCAGCAGCTTAAGGTCCGACGAGCAGTACTTC. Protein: CASSLRSDEQYF.